The TCR beta chain described here comes from a study of blood T cell repertoires in COVID-19. Original processing methods: How many nucleated cells were present was estimated from reference gene primer amplification. TCRdb's table, derived via immunoSEQ multiplex PCR, lists solely in-frame clones and lacks some. V, J and clone size are those of that table, while D and trimming were read from the DNA. The repertoire has approximately 210,000 clones, 65% to 85% of them found once; the top ten carry around 4.7%. Which cohort a participant joined came from the clinical history participants gave. Trimming took off 0 bases at V and 3 bases at J, with 9 bases between the two ends. The V gene's germline CDR1 is SGHRS and CDR2 YFSETQ. The CDR3 sequence is 14 residues long.

The chain carries TRBV5-1 and TRBJ1-2; D uncertain. Sequencing was done on a sample of PBMCs or T cells enriched from blood (not recorded which). The clonotype originates from a young man with acute COVID-19. CDR3 region: CASSLAEGYYGYTF. CDR3 DNA: TGCGCCAGCAGCTTGGCGGAGGGATACTATGGCTACACCTTC.